This entry lists 23 T cell receptor beta chains sequenced from one sample in a study of blood T cell repertoires in COVID-19. This table comes from immunoSEQ multiplex PCR, and its TCRdb copy is limited to in-frame clones, with some not included. This table holds fewer than 200,000 clones, approximately 80% found once. The sequenced sample was peripheral blood. The receptor source for this set is a human donor in a cohort sampled during active COVID-19.

The CDR3 region has the DNA TGTGCCAGCAGCTGGGGGGTTGCCAGCACTGAAGCTTTCTTT. Translation: CASSWGVASTEAFF. V and J are TRBV5-6 and TRBJ1-1; weak D call: TRBD1 (5 bases). Germline-derived CDR1 and CDR2 are SGHDT and YYEEEE. This CDR3 region has 14 residues. V lost 3 bases, J lost 4 bases, and 13 bases lay in between.

The chain uses TRBV3-1 (or the pseudogene TRBV3-2) and TRBJ2-1, with 12 nucleotides matching TRBD2. Unmatched junction bases numbered 11, after V lost 4 bases and J lost 10 bases. CDR1 is LGHDT and CDR2 is YNNKEL in the germline V gene (reference sequence). This CDR3 spans 16 amino acids. CDR3 nucleotides: TGTGCCAGCAGCCCTGTCTTTGGGACTAGCGGGCCGGAGCAGTTCTTC. The encoded protein is CASSPVFGTSGPEQFF.

CDR3 nucleotides: TGTGCCAGCAGCCGGGACAGCTACGAGCAGTACTTC. Protein product: CASSRDSYEQYF. The chain joins TRBV4-2 to TRBJ2-7, with 7 bases lining up with TRBD1. Per the germline V gene, CDR1 is LGHNA and CDR2 is YNFKEQ. V shed 4 bases, J shed 3 bases, and the junction held 0 bases outside the gene matches. The CDR3 totals 12 residues.

CDR3: CASSFLDRNTEAFF. The CDR3 nucleotides are TGCGCCAGCAGCTTCCTGGACAGGAACACTGAAGCTTTCTTT. The chain combines TRBV5-1 with TRBJ1-1; tentatively, D is TRBD1 (6 bases). The ends were cut back, 2 bases at V and 1 base at J, with 9 bases in the middle. Germline V gene sequence: CDR1 SGHRS, CDR2 YFSETQ. The CDR3 loop spans 14 amino acids.

The chain links TRBV25-1 to TRBJ2-4; no reliable D call. V lost 5 bases to trimming and J lost 5 bases, with 7 bases between them. This CDR3 is built from 12 residues. The germline gives CDR1 MGHDK, CDR2 SYGVNS. The CDR3 here is CASSSLQNIQYF. In DNA form, the CDR3 reads TGTGCCAGCAGTAGCTTACAAAACATTCAGTACTTC.

The rearrangement links TRBV20-1 to TRBJ2-1, with D unresolved. This CDR3 spans 12 amino acids. Trimming took off 3 bases at V and 2 bases at J, with 5 bases between the two ends. Per the germline V gene, CDR1 is DFQATT and CDR2 is SNEGSKA (reference sequence). The CDR3 reads CSASDTYNEQFF. In DNA form, the CDR3 reads TGCAGTGCTAGTGATACCTACAATGAGCAGTTCTTC.

CDR3 protein: CASSYRDSGANVLTF. In nucleotides, the CDR3 is TGTGCCAGCAGTTATCGGGACTCTGGGGCCAACGTCCTGACTTTC. The J gene is TRBJ2-6, the V gene TRBV6-2 or TRBV6-3; possibly TRBD2 for D (5 bases). Per germline, CDR1 MNHEY and CDR2 SVGEGT. The CDR3 is made up of 15 amino acids. The ends were cut back, 3 bases at V and 0 bases at J, with 6 bases in the middle.

CDR3 loop: CASSLGQTGNTIYF. The CDR3 DNA reads TGTGCCAGCAGCTTGGGACAGACCGGAAACACCATATATTTT. The chain joins TRBV5-4 to TRBJ1-3, with a possible D match to TRBD1 (5 bases). Germline lookup yields CDR1 SGHNT and CDR2 YYREEE (reference sequence). V gave up 0 bases and J gave up 4 bases, with 8 bases separating them. CDR3 length: 14 amino acids.

This sequence joins TRBV19 and TRBJ1-6; 8 nucleotides agree with TRBD1. The CDR3 runs 14 residues. The ends lost 4 bases at V and 7 bases at J; junction bases unmatched: 3. The germline gives CDR1 LNHDA, CDR2 SQIVND (reference sequence). For the CDR3, the DNA is TGTGCCAGTAGTAACCGGGACAGGAATTCACCCCTCCACTTT. It codes for CASSNRDRNSPLHF. Based on the CDR3 plus reference TRBV19 and TRBJ1-6, the full variable domain is DGGITQSPKYLFRKEGQNVTLSCEQNLNHDAMYWYRQDPGQGLRLIYYSQIVNDFQKGDIAEGYSVSREKKESFPLTVTSAQKNPTAFYLCASSNRDRNSPLHFGNGTRLTVT.

V is TRBV7-2 and J is TRBJ1-5, with 10 bases that match TRBD1. From germline, CDR1 is SGHTA and CDR2 FQGNSA. Trimming took 4 bases from V and 4 from J; bases not matched to a gene: 1. The CDR3 loop spans 14 amino acids. In DNA form, the CDR3 reads TGTGCCAGCAGCTCGGACAGGGGGAATCAGCCCCAGCATTTT. Translating gives CASSSDRGNQPQHF.

This chain links TRBV3-1 (or the pseudogene TRBV3-2) with TRBJ2-7; 9 nucleotides match TRBD2. Germline CDR1 and CDR2: LGHDT and YNNKEL (reference sequence). The V gene end was trimmed by 1 base and the J gene end by 2 bases; junction bases not matched to a gene: 3. The CDR3 consists of 15 residues. The CDR3 bases are TGTGCCAGCAGCCAAGTGCCTAGCGGGGCCTACGAGCAGTACTTC. It encodes CASSQVPSGAYEQYF.

Concerning this clone itself: The sample holds other DNA sequences that translate to the same CDR3. The gene calls are TRBV7-9 and TRBJ2-3; D remains ambiguous. Germline CDR1 is SEHNR and CDR2 is FQNEAQ (reference sequence). The CDR3 covers 12 residues. With 5 bases removed from V and 3 bases from J, the gap between germline ends came to 6 bases. The CDR3 loop is CASSQNTDTQYF. In DNA, the CDR3 is TGTGCCAGCAGCCAAAATACAGATACGCAGTATTTT.

V gene TRBV9 combines with J gene TRBJ2-1; 10 positions match TRBD2. This CDR3 has 15 amino acids. V lost 0 bases and J lost 9; bases outside the gene matches: 6. Germline V gene lookup returns CDR1 SGDLS and CDR2 YYNGEE. The CDR3 loop reads CASSVGASGGAEQFF. CDR3 DNA: TGTGCCAGCAGCGTAGGTGCCAGCGGGGGGGCTGAGCAGTTCTTC.

The chain recombines TRBV27 with TRBJ1-2; 7 nucleotides line up with TRBD1. The CDR3 covers 14 residues. The germline V gene has CDR1 MNHEY and CDR2 SMNVEV (reference sequence). V gave up 6 bases and J gave up 0 bases; unmatched junction bases: 4. The CDR3 sequence: CASRRQGSNYGYTF. CDR3 in DNA: TGTGCCAGCAGGCGACAGGGTTCTAACTATGGCTACACCTTC.

This chain joins TRBV19 and TRBJ2-7; 8 nucleotides align to TRBD1. This CDR3 is built from 14 residues. J lost 1 base, V lost 6 bases, and 5 bases had no gene match. Germline CDR1 and CDR2: LNHDA and SQIVND (reference sequence). CDR3 region: CASSRRQGSYEQYF. For the CDR3, the DNA is TGTGCCAGTAGCCGGAGACAGGGGTCCTACGAGCAGTACTTC.

The chain joins TRBV15 to TRBJ2-1; tentatively, D is TRBD1 (6 bases). The CDR3 sequence is 16 residues long. Trimming took 5 bases from V and 1 from J, leaving 15 bases between them. CDR1 LNHNV and CDR2 YYDKDF come from the germline V gene (reference sequence). This CDR3 is CATSSTDRESYNEQFF. CDR3 nucleotides: TGTGCCACCAGCTCCACGGACAGAGAGTCCTACAATGAGCAGTTCTTC.

The chain joins TRBV6-5 to TRBJ2-7; tentative D call: TRBD2 (5 bases). With 7 bases removed from V and 1 base from J, the gap between germline ends came to 14 bases. CDR3 size: 14 residues. Germline V gene lookup returns CDR1 MNHEY and CDR2 SVGAGI. DNA for the CDR3: TGTGCCAGCACCCCGGGGTCGAGGTCCTACGAGCAGTACTTC. This translates into CASTPGSRSYEQYF.

The chain couples TRBV19 to TRBJ1-5, with D possibly being TRBD1 (6 bases). V lost 5 bases and J 3 bases, leaving 8 bases between the germline ends. This CDR3 region has 13 residues. Per the germline V gene, CDR1 is LNHDA and CDR2 is SQIVND (reference sequence). The CDR3 loop is CASSGDNNQPQHF. For the CDR3, the DNA is TGTGCCAGTAGTGGGGACAACAATCAGCCCCAGCATTTT.

The rearrangement joins TRBV4-1 to TRBJ2-2; the match to TRBD1 covers 7 bases. The CDR3 loop spans 13 amino acids. Germline V gives CDR1 MGHRA, CDR2 YSYEKL. V dropped 4 bases and J dropped 6; count of bases not matched to a gene: 2. The chain's CDR3 is CASSLQGAGELFF. The CDR3 DNA reads TGCGCCAGCAGCCTGCAGGGGGCCGGGGAGCTGTTTTTT.

This clone was detected only a few times. The chain uses TRBV11-2 and TRBJ2-1, with D possibly matching TRBD1 (6 bases). The V end lost 6 bases, the J end lost 5 bases, and 8 bases lay between the germline ends. CDR1 and CDR2 from the germline V gene are SGHAT and FQNNGV. The CDR3 length is 12 residues. CDR3 bases: TGTGCCAGCAGGGGGGCAGACAATGAGCAGTTCTTC. It yields the protein CASRGADNEQFF.

This chain connects TRBV6-4 to TRBJ2-1; TRBD2 matches at 12 bases. Germline CDR1 and CDR2: MRHNA and SNTAGT. CDR3 length: 14 residues. Losses at the gene ends were 6 bases for V and 9 bases for J; bases not matched to a gene: 6. CDR3 loop: CASRPSGGASEQFF. In DNA, the CDR3 is TGTGCCAGCAGGCCTAGCGGGGGGGCCTCTGAGCAGTTCTTC.

The chain has TRBV9 and TRBJ2-7; D gene unclear. Germline V gene data show CDR1 as SGDLS and CDR2 as YYNGEE. Trimming shortened V by 3 bases and J by 4 bases, and 8 bases separated the two germline ends. This CDR3 spans 12 amino acids. The CDR3 coding sequence is TGTGCCAGCAGCGGAAACAGTTACGAGCAGTACTTC. Residues: CASSGNSYEQYF.

The V gene is TRBV5-1, the J gene TRBJ1-2; D is possibly TRBD1 (6 bases). The CDR3 loop spans 16 amino acids. Per germline, CDR1 SGHRS and CDR2 YFSETQ. With 0 bases removed from V and 3 bases from J, the gap between germline ends came to 15 bases. The CDR3 reads CASSLDRVHEDYGYTF. The CDR3 DNA follows: TGCGCCAGCAGCTTGGACAGGGTCCACGAAGACTATGGCTACACCTTC.